This T cell receptor (beta chain) comes out of a study of post-analysis software for immune sequencing data (dated by TCRdb to 2015 to 2017). Some background on the complete study: Disease courses on record covered relapsing-remitting, secondary progressive and progressive-relapsing multiple sclerosis, though some patients had no subtype annotation. A subset of samples was prepared in parallel using single-end sample barcoding, then pooled and co-amplified after Illumina adapter ligation. The patient repertoires were compared against approximately ten previously published healthy control repertoires obtained from donors aged about 6 to 25 years. The research as a whole found: Patients showed significantly higher frequencies than controls for a handful of TRBV segments, among them TRBV5-6, TRBV5-1 and TRBV20-1. Normalized Chao1 diversity was significantly lower in multiple sclerosis patients than controls, suggesting substantial peripheral T-cell clonal expansion. The control group was slightly older than the multiple sclerosis patient group. Direct clustering with F measure revealed strong co-clustering of samples prepared in the same batch, which led to a batch-effect correction.

Library method: PCR. The sample was run on an Illumina HiSeq 2500. To reduce PCR and sequencing biases, unique molecular identifiers were incorporated into the TCR beta cDNA libraries. Approximately 500,000 cDNA molecules were obtained per 1 to 10 million input T cells, so each molecule approximated one T cell. The patient libraries were prepared and sequenced with the same protocol used for the earlier healthy control dataset. Within a given batch, samples were prepared together, multiplexed and sequenced on the same HiSeq lane. In the source study's methods: MIGEC handled the raw barcoded reads, throwing out single-read molecular identifier groups before consensus assembly and CDR3 extraction. VDJtools was used for post-analysis of the clonotype tables, with diversity normalized by down-sampling every dataset to the smallest sample size. To correct batch-related cross-sample contamination, repertoire overlap clustering matched CDR3 amino acid sequences but not nucleotide sequences. The raw public reads went through TCRdb reprocessing: fastp at Q25, MiXCR clone calling, in-frame beta chains kept. For every CDR3 protein sequence, its rows merge into one entry that carries the most common genes and DNA. None of the V and J calls come from the authors' own analysis; TCRdb made them. The sample includes 150,000 or so distinct CDR3 sequences, with 36% observed a single time. The biggest ten clones account for roughly 28% of the sample.

Turning to this clonotype: Its specific antigen is unknown. It has no much larger one-base neighbor in the sample; base qualities were not kept.

The time point label here, explained by the study, means: second blood draw from one MS patient after hematopoietic stem cell transplantation. To demonstrate the VDJtools post-analysis software, TCR beta repertoires were profiled from the peripheral blood of 13 young patients with multiple sclerosis. The patients with multiple sclerosis were children and adolescents between roughly 6 and 15 years of age. Counted from cysteine to phenylalanine, this CDR3 has 13 amino acids. Only the CDR3 portion is preserved as DNA: 39 bases, with reading frame beginning at the first base. Reading the germline V gene (reference sequence) gives CDR1 MNHEY and CDR2 SMNVEV. The V end loses 4 bases and the J end loses 4 bases, and a stretch of 8 bases separates them.

This sequence was found in a girl aged 10 to 17 with multiple sclerosis. Donor details come from another sample of the same person, matched by shared clones. The rearranged chain carries TRBV27 and TRBJ2-1; no D gene call is confident. Sequenced here: blood, sampled after autologous hematopoietic stem cell transplantation. CDR3 region: CASSSRQYNEQFF. The bases are TGTGCCAGCAGTTCTCGACAATACAATGAGCAGTTCTTC.